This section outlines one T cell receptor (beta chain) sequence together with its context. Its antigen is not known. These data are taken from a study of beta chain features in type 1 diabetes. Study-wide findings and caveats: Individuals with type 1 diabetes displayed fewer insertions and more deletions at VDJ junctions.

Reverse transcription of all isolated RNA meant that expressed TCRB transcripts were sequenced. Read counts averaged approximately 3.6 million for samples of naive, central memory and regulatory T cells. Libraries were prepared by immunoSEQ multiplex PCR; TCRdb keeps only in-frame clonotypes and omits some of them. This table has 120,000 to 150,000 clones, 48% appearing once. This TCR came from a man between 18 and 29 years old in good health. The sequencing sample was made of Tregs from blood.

CDR3 residues: CASSPGGQTYEQYF. The CDR3 nucleotides are TGTGCCAGCTCACCAGGGGGCCAGACCTACGAGCAGTACTTC. The chain combines TRBV18 with TRBJ2-7; perhaps TRBD1 as D (6 bases). The V end was cut by 2 bases, the J end by 2 bases, with 10 bases between. Germline assignment: CDR1 KGHSH and CDR2 LQKENI. The CDR3 is 14 residues long.